This T cell receptor beta chain originates from a study of CD8+CD57+ T cells in acquired aplastic anemia. Looking at the study overall: DNA from sorted CD4+ and CD8+ cells averaged 3.2 ug. Study observations and caveats: The same twenty-nine CD8+ CDR3 sequences occurred in patients and in controls.

The sequenced patients had an expansion of CD8+CD57+ cells seen by flow cytometry. Among the patients, all had severe acquired aplastic anemia. Receipt of therapy had not occurred in any patient by the time of blood sampling. TCR beta VDJ and CDR3 profiles were obtained from a genomic DNA template. TCRdb re-called the reads with MiXCR, one entry per CDR3 protein. The table records some 140,000 distinct CDR3 sequences, just over 50% of them present only once. A word on this clonotype: Its antigen is not identified.

The sequencing input was sorted CD4+, CD8+, or CD8+CD57+ T cells (not recorded which) from PBMCs. This receptor was obtained from a human donor with aplastic anemia.

The CDR3: CASSVGGTPLSGEQYF. The CDR3 DNA reads as TGTGCCAGCAGCGTAGGCGGGACACCACTCTCCGGCGAGCAGTACTTC. The chain couples TRBV9 to TRBJ2-7; D possibly uses TRBD1 or TRBD2 (6 bases each). This CDR3 contains 16 residues. CDR1 is SGDLS and CDR2 is YYNGEE in the germline V gene. V was clipped by 0 bases and J by 6 bases, with 19 bases between them. The whole variable domain, remainder taken from reference TRBV9 and TRBJ2-7, is DSGVTQTPKHLITATGQRVTLRCSPRSGDLSVYWYQQSLDQGLQFLIQYYNGEERAKGNILERFSAQQFPDLHSELNLSSLELGDSALYFCASSVGGTPLSGEQYFGPGTRLTVT.